This TCR beta chain was identified in a study of T cell repertoires in cytomegalovirus infection. Study background: Public TCR beta signatures indicated both CMV infection and matching HLA type.

General study points: Cumulative public TCR beta family frequency identified CMV carriers with the relevant HLA. HLA-C-restricted TCR beta clonotypes specific for CMV led the ex vivo response.

This clonotype was observed a few times. Its antigen remains unknown. Per the germline V gene, CDR1 is DFQATT and CDR2 is SNEGSKA (reference sequence). There are 12 residues in the CDR3. V was clipped by 4 bases and J by 0 bases, with 7 bases between them. TCRdb processed the reads anew with MiXCR; each CDR3 protein has one entry. The table has over 300,000 distinct CDR3 sequences, more than 8% seen once. This chain connects TRBV20-1 to TRBJ2-7, with D perhaps given as TRBD1 or TRBD2 (5 bases each). The sequenced material came from PBMCs. The sequence came from a human donor in good health (CMV status not recorded). Some clones in this sample may be carry-over from other donors' samples. CDR3 sequence: CSAKGTSYEQYF. The CDR3, as DNA: TGCAGTGCTAAAGGGACCTCCTACGAGCAGTACTTC.